This TCR beta chain was sequenced for a study of T cells in localized non-small cell lung cancer. General study findings and limits: Those with higher blood T cell density had longer overall survival. The greatest T cell clonality was found in uninvolved adjacent lung (higher than in tumor).

Data came from immunoSEQ multiplex PCR; TCRdb stores just in-frame clones and leaves some out. The top ten hold about 4% of the sample, which has 25,000 to 30,000 clones, more than 75% seen once. The CDR3 contains 16 residues. On this clone itself: Its antigen is not known.

V gene TRBV21-1 combines with J gene TRBJ2-2; the table's D call, TRBD1, has no DNA check behind it. TRBV21-1 is listed as a pseudogene. This receptor was identified in a woman aged 40 to 75 with stage I lung adenocarcinoma. This sample comprised peripheral blood, obtained before any cancer treatment. The CDR3 region is CASSNHRGKRTGELFF. CDR3 DNA sequence: TGTGCCAGCAGCAACCACAGGGGGAAAAGGACCGGGGAGCTGTTTTTT.